The clone carrying this T cell receptor (beta chain) was observed a handful of times. Its antigen is not identified. cDNA synthesis used the whole RNA isolate, giving expressed TCRB sequences. Generated by immunoSEQ multiplex PCR, the TCRdb table keeps only in-frame clones and is missing some. Of roughly 700,000 clones listed, around 15% are singletons. This CDR3 region has 18 residues. The V end was cut by 2 bases, the J end by 1 base, with 18 bases between. Germline CDR1 and CDR2: KGHSH and LQKENI. The data were taken from a study of beta chain features in type 1 diabetes. Study-level results: The similarity of naive, central memory and Treg TCRB repertoires appeared greater among patients than among healthy donors. Type 1 diabetes patients showed a moderate but significant shortening of TCRB CDR3s in all four CD4+ subsets.

The TCR originated in a man aged 18 to 30 with type 1 diabetes. This sequence joins TRBV18 and TRBJ2-1; D could derive from TRBD1 or TRBD2 (5 bases each). What was sequenced was naive CD4+ T cells from blood. The CDR3 nucleotides read TGTGCCAGCTCACCAAGGGGTTCGGGGATACAGTCCTACAATGAGCAGTTCTTC. Translating it yields CASSPRGSGIQSYNEQFF.